This T cell receptor (beta chain) was obtained from a study of shared clonotypes between healthy human individuals. Across the whole study: There were three CD4 naive, three CD4 memory, two CD8 naive and one CD8 memory plates per donor. Whole-study results and caveats: Apart from blood, nothing was sampled; tissue repertoires likely differ.

Selected positively for CCR7 and CD45RO-negative, naive CD8 cells excluded terminally differentiated effector memory CD45RA+ cells. Healthy HIV-negative adults without recent acute infections or vaccinations served as donors. The donor cohort consisted entirely of Caucasian adults residing in Nashville, Tennessee. Comments on this clone: The antigen is undetermined.

Repertoires were generated with immunoSEQ multiplex PCR, while TCRdb's copy carries only in-frame clones and drops some. The repertoire includes some 740,000 clones, more than 85% of them detected once, and less than 25% sits in the top ten. The CDR3 has 15 amino acids. Trimming cost V 2 bases and J 2 bases, with 13 bases left between them. Germline-derived CDR1 and CDR2 are SGHNT and YYREEE (reference sequence). This receptor was taken from a man younger than 45 in good health. The chain uses TRBV5-4 and TRBJ2-5, with D perhaps TRBD2 (5 bases). Sequenced input: naive CD8+ T cells sorted from blood. CDR3 sequence (DNA): TGTGCCAGCAGCTTTCGAGCGGCAAATCAAGAGACCCAGTACTTC. It codes for CASSFRAANQETQYF.